Listed below are T cell receptor beta chains from one sample, sequenced in a study of chronic HIV infection and antiretroviral therapy. TCRdb reanalysed the 5' RACE reads using MiXCR and keeps one entry per CDR3 protein. There are some 46,000 distinct CDR3 sequences in the sample; 15% to 20% occur only once, and approximately 3% lies in the top ten. The sequenced sample was peripheral blood. The source of these receptors is an adult who had HIV and had not received antiretroviral therapy, or was an uninfected healthy control (not recorded which). Both conserved end residues are part of each CDR3. Each record gives: V gene, CDR3 protein.

>TRBV19
CASSLLPGRMNTEAFF
>TRBV7-7
CASSLSGSGANVLTF
>TRBV12-3/TRBV12-4
CASTRQGDGTGELFF
>TRBV29-1
CSVEGTGGNYEQYF
>TRBV6-6
CASSGPGTGTTEAFF
>TRBV28
CASSLAGSTDTQYF
>TRBV29-1
CSVDGSQETQYF
>TRBV28
CASNPRVSGNTIYF
>TRBV12-3/TRBV12-4
CASSPMTFTYEQYF
>TRBV11-2
CASSLDQLGASPLHF
>TRBV29-1
CSVGVGGGDTQYF
>TRBV28
CASGWTGNTGELFF
>TRBV30
CAWRRGSYEQYF
>TRBV28
CASSPPTATGELFF
>TRBV7-3
CASSKDRGSTEAFF
>TRBV12-3/TRBV12-4
CASSLGGNTIYF
>TRBV4-1
CASSPLAGGTYEQYF
>TRBV6-1
CASTRDRGEQFF
>TRBV5-1
CASSLAELAGDEQYF
>TRBV29-1
CSVTVNTEAFF
>TRBV28
CASSPGGEQYF
>TRBV20-1
CSASGPGTTQEQYF